This T cell receptor beta chain originates from a study of T cells expressing NK-cell markers. Study-wide context: Sorted CD3+CD56+NKG2C+, CD3+CD56+NKG2C- and CD3+CD56-NKG2C+ T-cell subsets were beta-chain profiled.

The CDR3 has 13 amino acids. Germline V lookup: CDR1 LNHDA, CDR2 SQIVND (reference sequence). On this clonotype itself: What it binds is not known.

Study findings and constraints: Researchers report these clonotypes also headed the CD3+CD56-NKG2C+ fraction in several donors. Top CD8+ clonotypes included the dominant CD3+CD56+NKG2C+ clonotypes in several donors.

UMIs were included in TCR beta cDNA generated by 5'RACE template switching. TCRdb re-called the 5' RACE reads and catalogs CDR3 proteins one per entry, DNA excluded. This listing includes around 100,000 distinct CDR3 sequences. The chain has TRBV19 and TRBJ2-1; absent DNA, TCRdb's TRBD2 call cannot be checked. This receptor was identified in a woman aged 18 to 75 in good health. Sequenced: blood T cells: a sorted CD56 or NKG2C T cell subset, CD4+ or CD8+ T cells, or bulk PBMC T cells (not recorded which). CDR3 loop: CASSSGLAHEQFF.